This TCR beta chain was obtained from a study of glioma-infiltrating T cells after dendritic cell vaccination. Study-level points and caveats: No direct clonality-survival link was found; a diverse polyclonal response may matter.

Germline V gene sequence: CDR1 MGHRA, CDR2 YSYEKL. V was pared by 0 bases and J by 0 bases, with 7 bases of the junction left unmatched. The length of the CDR3 is 19 residues. Time point described: after dendritic cell vaccination, including at tumor progression/relapse. Worth noting for this clone: Its antigen is unknown.

TCRB CDR3 was amplified from 2 ug genomic DNA or less. Primers: 60 V beta forward and 13 J beta reverse. Assay used: immunoSEQ multiplex PCR; TCRdb lists only in-frame clones, some missing. This table holds roughly 100,000 clones, nearly 90% found once. The chain uses TRBV4-1 and TRBJ2-3; TRBD2 matches at 12 bases. This sequence originates from a human donor with glioblastoma. The sequencing here drew on blood, taken after dendritic cell vaccination. The CDR3 here is CASSQDKGLAGRSTDTQYF. The DNA of the CDR3 is TGCGCCAGCAGCCAAGATAAGGGACTAGCGGGTCGAAGCACAGATACGCAGTATTTT.